This T cell receptor beta chain is from a study of blood T cells in healthy people across ages. Regarding the study as a whole: CMV infection status of these donors was not known. Higher diversity and more naive CD4+ cells were features of long-lived donors, compared to aged donors.

Next came a second PCR, run for about 7 to 11 cycles, which used a sample-barcoded 5' primer along with a J-beta primer mix. MiXCR, applied by TCRdb to the 5' RACE reads, yields one record per CDR3 protein. The sample has about 1.6 million distinct CDR3 sequences; about 31% are singletons. There are a few counts of this clonotype. The antigen is unknown. What was sequenced was blood. The TCR comes from a woman aged 30 to 39 in good health.

CDR3 region: CSARDPSGQDNQPQHF. The CDR3 coding sequence is TGCAGTGCTAGAGATCCGTCGGGACAGGACAATCAGCCCCAGCATTTT. This chain joins TRBV20-1 and TRBJ1-5; TRBD1 agrees at 8 bases. V was clipped by 0 bases and J by 3 bases; unmatched bases: 7. This CDR3 is 16 amino acids long. From germline, CDR1 is DFQATT and CDR2 SNEGSKA (reference sequence).